This passage covers 32 T cell receptor beta chains from one sample sequenced in a study of Ad26.COV2.S vaccination and SARS-CoV-2 variants. Only in-frame clones appear in the TCRdb table, and some are missing; sequencing was by immunoSEQ multiplex PCR. The table lists roughly 300,000 clones, roughly 90% of them singletons, with about 4.6% in the top ten. Indicated treatment: roughly 20 received Ad26.COV2.S at low or high dose, single or two shots; about 5 received placebo; per-sample allocation not given. It was on day 63 after the first vaccine or placebo injection that samples were taken. Specimen: peripheral blood, collected in a trial of Ad26.COV2.S vaccine versus placebo. Receptor source: a person aged 18 to 65 who received the Ad26.COV2.S COVID-19 vaccine or a placebo.

This clone was counted between two and nine times. The chain joins TRBV6-5 to TRBJ1-2, with D perhaps TRBD1 (6 bases). The germline V gene encodes CDR1 MNHEY and CDR2 SVGAGI. Trimming removed 6 bases from V and 7 bases from J, with 15 bases in between. CDR3 length: 13 amino acids. The CDR3 nucleotides are TGTGCCAGCAGCAACGGGGAGGGGGTTGGCTACACCTTC. It codes for CASSNGEGVGYTF.

This clone was counted between two and nine times. The rearrangement joins TRBV13 to TRBJ2-5, with 10 bases identical to TRBD1. Germline values: CDR1 PRHDT, CDR2 FYEKMQ (reference sequence). After removal of 4 bases from V and 5 bases from J, the junction contained 4 bases not matched to a gene. The CDR3 totals 14 residues. The CDR3 here is CASSSDRGLETQYF. CDR3 DNA: TGTGCCAGCAGCTCCGACAGGGGGCTTGAGACCCAGTACTTC.

The J gene is TRBJ1-2, the V gene TRBV29-1, with D uncertain. The CDR3 has 14 amino acids. The V gene's germline CDR1 is SQVTM and CDR2 ANQGSEA. The V gene lost 0 bases and the J gene lost 8 bases, with 16 bases spanning the gap. The CDR3 nucleotides read TGCAGCGTTGAAGACGTAGAGGGTTCATACGGCTACACCTTC. Protein product: CSVEDVEGSYGYTF.

This chain connects TRBV5-8 to TRBJ2-3, with D uncertain. Germline CDR1 SGHTS, CDR2 YDEGEE. The CDR3 is 16 amino acids. Between the trimmed V and J ends, which lost 0 bases and 0 bases, there was a span of 11 bases. In DNA form, the CDR3 reads TGTGCCAGCAGCTTGGGGCTACCGGAAAGCACAGATACGCAGTATTTT. As protein: CASSLGLPESTDTQYF.

The chain combines TRBV27 with TRBJ2-3; TRBD1 aligns across 7 bases. The germline V gene encodes CDR1 MNHEY and CDR2 SMNVEV (reference sequence). The trim removed 5 bases at V and 4 bases at J, leaving 3 bases unmatched. The CDR3 loop spans 13 amino acids. CDR3 sequence: CASSTTGADTQYF. The CDR3 DNA follows: TGTGCCAGCAGTACCACAGGGGCAGATACGCAGTATTTT.

About this clone: A read error may account for a junction end that differs from germline. The chain links TRBV19 to TRBJ1-4, with a possible D match to TRBD1 (5 bases). CDR3 length equals 13 residues. Per germline, CDR1 LNHDA and CDR2 SQIVND (reference sequence). The CDR3 DNA follows: TGTGCCAGTAGTCCCTCTCCAGGGACTTTTCCCGTTTTT. Translated, it gives CASSPSPGTFPVF.

The V call is TRBV23-1, the J call TRBJ2-5; TRBD1 agrees at 9 bases. TRBV23-1 counts as an open reading frame of uncertain function. Trimming at V came to 2 bases and at J to 4 bases, leaving 23 bases not matched to a gene. This CDR3 is 21 amino acids long. The CDR3 bases are TGCGCCAGCAGTCAAATCTTTCCGGGGACAGGGAAGTACAGATCGGGAGAGACCCAGTACTTC. This translates into CASSQIFPGTGKYRSGETQYF.

This clone was observed once. The rearrangement uses TRBV5-1 and TRBJ2-7; possible D gene TRBD2, 6 bases. The V gene's germline CDR1 is SGHRS and CDR2 YFSETQ. The CDR3 totals 13 residues. Trimming stripped 2 bases from V and 2 bases from J, with 8 bases between. For the CDR3, the DNA is TGCGCCAGCAGCTTTGGGGGGACCTACGAGCAGTACTTC. Translation gives CASSFGGTYEQYF.

The rearrangement uses TRBV6-1 and TRBJ1-2; perhaps TRBD1 as D (5 bases). Germline CDR1 and CDR2: MNHNS and SASEGT. This CDR3 region has 12 residues. Between the trimmed V and J ends, which lost 2 bases and 6 bases, there was a span of 7 bases. This CDR3 reads CASSETGHGYTF. CDR3 DNA sequence: TGTGCCAGCAGTGAAACGGGGCATGGCTACACCTTC.

The V gene is TRBV11-2, the J gene TRBJ2-7, with D uncertain. V lost 0 bases and J lost 4, with 16 bases in between. The CDR3 is made up of 16 amino acids. CDR1 and CDR2 (germline): SGHAT, FQNNGV. This CDR3 is CASSLDPEGKFYEQYF. The CDR3 nucleotides are TGTGCCAGCAGCTTAGATCCGGAAGGGAAGTTTTACGAGCAGTACTTC. Complete variable domain (other parts from reference TRBV11-2 and TRBJ2-7): EAGVAQSPRYKIIEKRQSVAFWCNPISGHATLYWYQQILGQGPKLLIQFQNNGVVDDSQLPKDRFSAERLKGVDSTLKIQPAKLEDSAVYLCASSLDPEGKFYEQYFGPGTRLTVT.

Comment on this clone: At one end the junction does not follow the germline gene, possibly because of a read error. This chain joins TRBV7-7 and TRBJ1-1; 10 nucleotides match TRBD1. The germline gives CDR1 SSHAT, CDR2 FNYEAQ (reference sequence). The CDR3 runs 13 residues. As DNA, the CDR3 is TGTGCTAGCAGCTTGGGACAGGGGTCGCAAGCTTTCTTT. It yields the protein CASSLGQGSQAFF.

The J gene is TRBJ2-5, the V gene TRBV4-1; D unresolved. V gave up 3 bases and J gave up 2 bases, with 13 bases separating them. Germline assignment: CDR1 MGHRA and CDR2 YSYEKL. This CDR3 region has 15 residues. CDR3 sequence (DNA): TGCGCCAGCAGCCAGACTCCGGGCCTACAAGAGACCCAGTACTTC. Amino acid sequence: CASSQTPGLQETQYF.

This clone was seen a few times. V gene TRBV18 combines with J gene TRBJ1-3; 7 nucleotides align to TRBD1. Germline V gene lookup returns CDR1 KGHSH and CDR2 LQKENI. The CDR3 runs 15 residues. The V and J ends lost 2 bases and 4 bases, in that order; junction bases with no gene match: 5. The CDR3 loop reads CASSPTGVSGNTIYF. The CDR3, as DNA: TGTGCCAGCTCACCAACAGGGGTATCGGGAAACACCATATATTTT.

The chain has TRBV5-4 and TRBJ1-2, with 8 bases fitting TRBD1. J lost 7 bases, V lost 2 bases, and 4 bases had no gene match. This CDR3 spans 13 amino acids. Germline V lookup: CDR1 SGHNT, CDR2 YYREEE (reference sequence). The CDR3 sequence is CASSFDRGGGYTF. The DNA for the CDR3 is TGTGCCAGCAGCTTCGACAGGGGCGGTGGCTACACCTTC.

The chain recombines TRBV4-1 with TRBJ1-2, with D hard to call. The CDR3 loop spans 15 amino acids. V was cut by 1 base and J by 5 bases, with 14 bases left in between. Germline loops: CDR1 MGHRA, CDR2 YSYEKL. CDR3: CASSQAGIPWYGYTF. The CDR3, as DNA: TGCGCCAGCAGCCAAGCAGGTATACCTTGGTATGGCTACACCTTC.

This chain uses TRBV6-5 with TRBJ2-3; TRBD2 aligns across 10 bases. The length of the CDR3 is 15 residues. After removal of 7 bases from V and 6 bases from J, the junction contained 10 bases not matched to a gene. From germline, CDR1 is MNHEY and CDR2 SVGAGI. The CDR3 nucleotides read TGTGCCAGCATCCTTTCTAGCGGGGGAGGGGATACGCAGTATTTT. Translating it yields CASILSSGGGDTQYF.

The chain couples TRBV9 to TRBJ2-5; maybe TRBD2 (6 bases). Germline V CDR1 and CDR2: SGDLS, YYNGEE. This CDR3 contains 14 residues. V was cut by 3 bases and J by 5 bases, with 14 bases left in between. CDR3 sequence reads: CASSDRIGGETQYF. The CDR3 nucleotides are TGTGCCAGCAGCGACAGGATTGGGGGGGAGACCCAGTACTTC. Full variable domain (missing parts from reference TRBV9 and TRBJ2-5): DSGVTQTPKHLITATGQRVTLRCSPRSGDLSVYWYQQSLDQGLQFLIQYYNGEERAKGNILERFSAQQFPDLHSELNLSSLELGDSALYFCASSDRIGGETQYFGPGTRLLVL.

The V call is TRBV7-6, the J call TRBJ2-7, with 9 bases that match TRBD2. The length of the CDR3 is 14 residues. Trimming at V came to 5 bases and at J to 0 bases, leaving 2 bases not matched to a gene. The V gene's germline CDR1 is SGHVS and CDR2 FNYEAQ. CDR3 residues: CASSASGASYEQYF. For the CDR3, the DNA is TGTGCCAGCAGCGCTAGCGGGGCCTCCTACGAGCAGTACTTC.

The rearrangement uses TRBV7-2 and TRBJ1-2, with D maybe TRBD1 (5 bases). Trimming took off 3 bases at V and 2 bases at J, with 19 bases between the two ends. The CDR3 consists of 17 residues. Germline CDR1 reads SGHTA; CDR2 reads FQGNSA. The DNA of the CDR3 is TGTGCCAGCAGCTTCCTTGGCGATCAGGGTGGAAACTATGGCTACACCTTC. Translation: CASSFLGDQGGNYGYTF.

The genes are TRBV4-1 and TRBJ2-1, with D possibly being TRBD2 (6 bases). Germline V gives CDR1 MGHRA, CDR2 YSYEKL. The CDR3 extends over 19 amino acids. Trimming stripped 4 bases from V and 0 bases from J, with 22 bases between. The CDR3: CASSRGASKLAGSYNEQFF. The CDR3 DNA is TGCGCCAGCAGCCGCGGGGCCTCCAAACTAGCAGGCTCCTACAATGAGCAGTTCTTC.

The chain carries TRBV12-3 or TRBV12-4 and TRBJ1-2; TRBD1 matches at 9 bases. CDR3 length: 13 residues. Unmatched junction bases numbered 5, after V lost 5 bases and J lost 7 bases. The CDR3 coding sequence is TGTGCCAGCAGTCCCCGGGACAGGGTTGGCTACACCTTC. Encoded protein: CASSPRDRVGYTF.

The chain recombines TRBV5-6 with TRBJ2-1; D is possibly TRBD2 (5 bases). The germline V and J ends were trimmed by 2 bases and 11 bases, with 14 bases remaining between them. CDR1 is SGHDT and CDR2 is YYEEEE in the germline V gene. The CDR3 length is 13 residues. The CDR3 sequence is CASSFWRAGKQFF. As DNA, the CDR3 is TGTGCCAGCAGCTTTTGGCGGGCCGGAAAGCAGTTCTTC.

V gene TRBV5-6 combines with J gene TRBJ1-5; possible D gene TRBD1, 6 bases. The germline V and J ends were trimmed by 2 bases and 1 base, with 16 bases remaining between them. The CDR3 totals 17 residues. Germline V gene lookup returns CDR1 SGHDT and CDR2 YYEEEE. CDR3 DNA sequence: TGTGCCAGCAGCTTTTGGGGGGGGCGACGGAGCAATCAGCCCCAGCATTTT. Its protein product is CASSFWGGRRSNQPQHF.

This chain links TRBV15 with TRBJ2-7, with 9 bases lining up with TRBD2. The J segment lost 6 bases and the V segment lost 4 bases, leaving 7 bases of the junction unmatched. CDR3 size: 14 residues. The germline V gene encodes CDR1 LNHNV and CDR2 YYDKDF (reference sequence). DNA of the CDR3: TGTGCCACCAGCACCATAGCGGGAGTAGGCGAGCAGTACTTC. It translates to CATSTIAGVGEQYF.

This clone has a count of ten or more. This chain joins TRBV11-2 and TRBJ1-2; 8 positions agree with TRBD1. V was pared by 5 bases and J by 7 bases, with 6 bases of the junction left unmatched. The CDR3 runs to 13 residues. Germline V gene sequence: CDR1 SGHAT, CDR2 FQNNGV. The CDR3: CASSNSGGGGYTF. CDR3 sequence (DNA): TGTGCCAGCAGCAACTCAGGGGGCGGTGGCTACACCTTC.

The chain carries TRBV11-2 and TRBJ2-1; 7 bases line up with TRBD2. The CDR3 is 16 residues long. V lost 1 base to trimming and J lost 1 base; unmatched junction nucleotides: 4. CDR1 SGHAT and CDR2 FQNNGV come from the germline V gene. The CDR3 region is CASSLVMGGSYNEQFF. The CDR3 DNA follows: TGTGCCAGCAGCTTAGTGATGGGAGGGTCCTACAATGAGCAGTTCTTC.

V gene TRBV5-1 combines with J gene TRBJ2-5; D not resolved. With 2 bases removed from V and 2 bases from J, the gap between germline ends came to 16 bases. Germline lookup yields CDR1 SGHRS and CDR2 YFSETQ. The CDR3 consists of 16 residues. The CDR3 reads CASSFGLDLLQETQYF. The CDR3 region has the DNA TGCGCCAGCAGCTTCGGTTTGGACCTCCTTCAAGAGACCCAGTACTTC.

This chain uses TRBV5-1 with TRBJ2-1; 11 bases agree with TRBD2. This CDR3 contains 20 residues. Germline V gene lookup returns CDR1 SGHRS and CDR2 YFSETQ. The ends lost 0 bases at V and 0 bases at J; junction bases unmatched: 11. The chain's CDR3 is CASSLAYVAGGPSSYNEQFF. The DNA for the CDR3 is TGCGCCAGCAGCTTGGCCTATGTAGCGGGAGGGCCGAGCTCCTACAATGAGCAGTTCTTC.

The V and J genes are TRBV4-1 and TRBJ1-6; D is uncertain. This CDR3 contains 16 residues. Germline loops: CDR1 MGHRA, CDR2 YSYEKL. V was shortened by 1 base and J by 5 bases, with 12 bases between the two germline ends. The CDR3 loop is CASSQGVDSNNSPLHF. The CDR3 region has the DNA TGCGCCAGCAGCCAAGGCGTGGATTCCAATAATTCACCCCTCCACTTT.

The chain employs TRBV11-3 and TRBJ2-1, with D unclear. This CDR3 comprises 13 residues. The germline V gene encodes CDR1 SGHNT and CDR2 YENEEA. V was clipped by 2 bases and J by 6 bases, with 8 bases between them. As DNA, the CDR3 is TGTGCCAGCAGCTTATATCCCCCCAATGAGCAGTTCTTC. It is translated as CASSLYPPNEQFF.

This rearrangement joins TRBV7-2 to TRBJ2-7; TRBD2 matches at 14 bases. The CDR3 covers 15 residues. V shed 4 bases, J shed 4 bases, and the junction held 3 bases outside the gene matches. CDR1 SGHTA and CDR2 FQGNSA come from the germline V gene. The DNA of the CDR3 is TGTGCCAGCAGCTACAGGACTAGCGGGGGGTACGAGCAGTACTTC. Amino acid sequence: CASSYRTSGGYEQYF.

The chain uses TRBV19 and TRBJ1-5; D gene ambiguous. CDR3 size: 15 residues. V was clipped by 0 bases and J by 9 bases, with 15 bases between them. In germline, CDR1 is LNHDA, CDR2 SQIVND (reference sequence). In nucleotides, the CDR3 is TGTGCCAGTAGTATAGATCGGTACCTTAGTGCGCCCCAGCATTTT. Translating gives CASSIDRYLSAPQHF.